The 23 T cell receptor beta chains in this list originate from one sample, sequenced in a study of cytomegalovirus exposure and HLA in healthy donors. The PCR used 60 Vbeta and 13 Jbeta primers. Measured with immunoSEQ multiplex PCR; TCRdb has only the in-frame clones, and not every one. Listed are tens of thousands of clones; roughly 5% falls within the top ten. Sequenced sample: PBMCs. These receptors came from a woman aged 40 to 49 in good health and CMV-seropositive.

The chain uses TRBV7-9 and TRBJ2-5, with TRBD1 matching over 9 bases. CDR3 length: 15 residues. Germline values: CDR1 SEHNR, CDR2 FQNEAQ (reference sequence). The trim removed 7 bases at V and 1 base at J, leaving 7 bases unmatched. The CDR3, as DNA: TGTGCCAGCACCAATGGACAGGGGATCCAAGAGACCCAGTACTTC. It translates to CASTNGQGIQETQYF.

The chain recombines TRBV30 with TRBJ1-2; possibly TRBD1 for D (5 bases). There are 11 residues in the CDR3. Germline V gene data show CDR1 as GTSNPN and CDR2 as SVGIG (reference sequence). Deletions cut 7 bases from V and 7 bases from J, with 13 bases between. The CDR3 coding sequence is TGTGCCTATAGTTGGGGGGGTGGCTACACCTTC. Translation: CAYSWGGGYTF.

The V gene is TRBV2, the J gene TRBJ1-2; the D gene is possibly TRBD1 (5 bases). The CDR3 loop spans 15 amino acids. From germline, CDR1 is SNHLY and CDR2 FYNNEI. V was clipped by 7 bases and J by 2 bases, with 17 bases between them. The CDR3 reads CASNPREVSNYGYTF. The CDR3 bases are TGTGCCAGCAACCCCAGGGAGGTATCGAACTATGGCTACACCTTC.

The V gene is TRBV14, the J gene TRBJ2-6, with D unresolved. Germline CDR1 and CDR2: SGHDN and FVKESK. V lost 0 bases and J 0 bases, leaving 9 bases between the germline ends. This CDR3 contains 17 residues. The CDR3 loop is CASSQDLLSSGANVLTF. Here the CDR3 DNA reads TGTGCCAGCAGCCAAGATCTATTGAGCTCTGGGGCCAACGTCCTGACTTTC. The whole variable domain, filled in from reference TRBV14 and TRBJ2-6, reads EAGVTQFPSHSVIEKGQTVTLRCDPISGHDNLYWYRRVMGKEIKFLLHFVKESKQDESGMPNNRFLAERTGGTYSTLKVQPAELEDSGVYFCASSQDLLSSGANVLTFGAGSRLTVL.

This chain connects TRBV7-9 to TRBJ1-5; tentatively, D is TRBD1 (6 bases). This CDR3 is 16 amino acids long. V was cut by 1 base and J by 5 bases, with 15 bases left in between. CDR1 is SEHNR and CDR2 is FQNEAQ in the germline V gene (reference sequence). This chain's CDR3 is CASSLDWTAGHQPQHF. The CDR3 DNA follows: TGTGCCAGCAGCTTAGATTGGACAGCCGGGCATCAGCCCCAGCATTTT.

This chain joins TRBV5-6 and TRBJ1-1; TRBD1 matches at 7 bases. V dropped 4 bases and J dropped 0; count of bases not matched to a gene: 6. This CDR3 has 15 amino acids. Germline V gene lookup returns CDR1 SGHDT and CDR2 YYEEEE. The CDR3 loop is CASSLPGQLNTEAFF. The CDR3 DNA is TGTGCCAGCAGCCTACCGGGACAGTTGAACACTGAAGCTTTCTTT.

Here the CDR3 reads CASSEALRRDTQYF. Written as DNA, the CDR3 is TGTGCCAGCAGCGAAGCGTTGAGGCGGGATACGCAGTATTTT. The chain has TRBV5-4 and TRBJ2-3; no firm D call. Trimming pared 4 bases from V and 6 bases from J, leaving 15 bases between. The CDR3 has 14 amino acids. Germline V gene data show CDR1 as SGHNT and CDR2 as YYREEE (reference sequence). The whole variable domain, filled in from reference TRBV5-4 and TRBJ2-3, reads ETGVTQSPTHLIKTRGQQVTLRCSSQSGHNTVSWYQQALGQGPQFIFQYYREEENGRGNFPPRFSGLQFPNYSSELNVNALELDDSALYLCASSEALRRDTQYFGPGTRLTVL.

The V gene is TRBV30, the J gene TRBJ1-1; D is ambiguous. Germline V gene data show CDR1 as GTSNPN and CDR2 as SVGIG (reference sequence). This CDR3 is 13 amino acids long. Trimming took off 3 bases at V and 5 bases at J, with 13 bases between the two ends. CDR3 in amino acids: CAWRQEVRTEAFF. The CDR3 nucleotides are TGTGCCTGGAGGCAGGAGGTGAGGACTGAAGCTTTCTTT.

Remarks on this clone: A junction end diverges from the germline sequence, so it may reflect a read error. J is TRBJ2-2 and V is TRBV19; 8 nucleotides line up with TRBD1. CDR3 length: 15 residues. The germline V gene has CDR1 LNHDA and CDR2 SQIVND (reference sequence). In DNA, the CDR3 is TGTGCCAGTAATTTGGGACAGGACATCACCGGGGAGCCGTTTTTT. It yields the protein CASNLGQDITGEPFF.

The chain links TRBV19 to TRBJ1-3; TRBD1 might be the D (5 bases). Per germline, CDR1 LNHDA and CDR2 SQIVND (reference sequence). CDR3 length: 14 amino acids. V lost 3 bases and J lost 0, with 6 bases in between. CDR3 DNA: TGTGCCAGTAGTATGACAGTCTCTGGAAACACCATATATTTT. It yields the protein CASSMTVSGNTIYF.

This chain uses TRBV28 with TRBJ1-2, with a possible D match to TRBD1 (5 bases). The CDR3 runs 11 residues. Germline loops: CDR1 MDHEN, CDR2 SYDVKM. The ends were cut back, 3 bases at V and 8 bases at J, with 7 bases in the middle. CDR3 sequence reads: CASSFHRGYTF. The CDR3 region has the DNA TGTGCCAGCAGTTTTCACAGGGGCTACACCTTC.

This chain joins TRBV6-1 and TRBJ2-3; 7 bases agree with TRBD2. V lost 2 bases to trimming and J lost 3 bases; unmatched junction nucleotides: 8. Germline V gene sequence: CDR1 MNHNS, CDR2 SASEGT. The CDR3 has 16 residues. The CDR3 nucleotides read TGTGCCAGCAGTGAATGGGGGGGAGTGGTGACAGATACGCAGTATTTT. Encoded protein: CASSEWGGVVTDTQYF.

The chain has TRBV2 and TRBJ1-2; the D gene is possibly TRBD1 (5 bases). This CDR3 is built from 14 residues. The germline V and J ends were trimmed by 0 bases and 4 bases, with 9 bases remaining between them. Per the germline V gene, CDR1 is SNHLY and CDR2 is FYNNEI. This CDR3 reads CASSEAARAYGYTF. For the CDR3, the DNA is TGTGCCAGCAGTGAAGCGGCCAGGGCCTATGGCTACACCTTC.

J is TRBJ2-7 and V is TRBV29-1; possibly TRBD2 for D (5 bases). V was clipped by 7 bases and J by 1 base, with 14 bases between them. The CDR3 contains 13 residues. CDR1 and CDR2 (germline): SQVTM, ANQGSEA. The CDR3 sequence: CSALVGESYEQYF. CDR3 bases: TGCAGCGCCCTCGTCGGGGAATCCTACGAGCAGTACTTC.

J is TRBJ2-2 and V is TRBV7-2; D might be TRBD1 (5 bases). The ends were cut back, 7 bases at V and 6 bases at J, with 9 bases in the middle. CDR1 and CDR2 from the germline V gene are SGHTA and FQGNSA. The CDR3 is 12 residues long. In nucleotides, the CDR3 is TGTGCCAGCATCAGGGATGCCGGGGAGCTGTTTTTT. Translating it yields CASIRDAGELFF.

The chain employs TRBV14 and TRBJ2-1, with 8 bases fitting TRBD2. The CDR3 extends over 14 amino acids. The V and J ends lost 1 base and 6 bases, in that order; junction bases with no gene match: 2. In germline, CDR1 is SGHDN, CDR2 FVKESK. CDR3 in DNA: TGTGCCAGCAGCCAAGGGACTAGCATCAATGAGCAGTTCTTC. Amino acids: CASSQGTSINEQFF.

The CDR3 is CARSLGLAGGLRTDTQYF. In DNA, the CDR3 is TGTGCCAGAAGCTTGGGACTAGCGGGGGGCCTTAGGACAGATACGCAGTATTTT. V gene TRBV5-3 combines with J gene TRBJ2-3; 13 nucleotides match TRBD2. TRBV5-3 is assigned to the ORF class and has an uncertain function. The V segment lost 0 bases and the J segment 3 bases; nucleotides outside the gene matches: 7. The CDR3 extends over 18 amino acids.

The chain has TRBV4-1 and TRBJ2-5, with 12 bases fitting TRBD2. The germline CDR1 and CDR2 sequences are MGHRA and YSYEKL. With 1 base clipped from V and 5 bases from J, the junction kept 2 bases outside the gene matches. The CDR3 sequence is 15 residues long. DNA for the CDR3: TGCGCCAGCAGCCAAGCCGGGACTAGCGGGGAGACCCAGTACTTC. It codes for CASSQAGTSGETQYF.

V is TRBV19 and J is TRBJ1-6; D unresolved. Germline V gene data show CDR1 as LNHDA and CDR2 as SQIVND (reference sequence). This CDR3 is built from 13 residues. V lost 7 bases and J lost 7, with 11 bases in between. CDR3 sequence reads: CASNQVANSPLHF. CDR3 in DNA: TGTGCCAGTAATCAGGTTGCCAATTCACCCCTCCACTTT.

This chain uses TRBV19 with TRBJ1-1, with 7 bases aligning to TRBD1. Germline CDR1 reads LNHDA; CDR2 reads SQIVND (reference sequence). CDR3 length: 14 amino acids. Unmatched junction bases numbered 10, after V lost 11 bases and J lost 1 base. The CDR3 sequence is CAGKNGTANTEAFF. The CDR3 region has the DNA TGTGCCGGAAAAAATGGGACAGCGAACACTGAAGCTTTCTTT.

The chain recombines TRBV6-1 with TRBJ2-2, with D possibly TRBD1 on 6 matching bases. CDR1 is MNHNS and CDR2 is SASEGT in the germline V gene. V was clipped by 7 bases and J by 1 base, with 13 bases between them. This CDR3 has 15 residues. CDR3: CASTVEGGNTGELFF. CDR3 DNA sequence: TGTGCCAGCACAGTCGAAGGGGGGAACACCGGGGAGCTGTTTTTT.

V and J are TRBV18 and TRBJ1-2, with 9 bases matching TRBD1. Germline lookup yields CDR1 KGHSH and CDR2 LQKENI. After removal of 0 bases from V and 4 bases from J, the junction contained 6 bases not matched to a gene. The length of the CDR3 is 16 residues. The DNA for the CDR3 is TGTGCCAGCTCACCACCGGACAGGGGCTCGACCTATGGCTACACCTTC. Protein product: CASSPPDRGSTYGYTF.

The chain carries TRBV10-1 and TRBJ2-7; D is possibly TRBD1 (6 bases). This CDR3 has 13 residues. Germline V lookup: CDR1 WNHNN, CDR2 SYGVQD (reference sequence). Trimming removed 3 bases from V and 5 bases from J, with 11 bases in between. The chain's CDR3 is CASSEHPGDEQYF. As DNA, the CDR3 is TGCGCCAGCAGTGAACATCCAGGGGACGAGCAGTACTTC.